The 22 T cell receptor beta chains below all came from one sample that was sequenced in a study of blood T cell repertoires in COVID-19. Method: immunoSEQ multiplex PCR; TCRdb's copy keeps in-frame clones and lacks some. This table has just over 95,000 clones, roughly 80% appearing once. The sequencing input was peripheral blood. These receptor sequences come from a man of 80 years or more with acute or convalescent COVID-19.

The chain employs TRBV9 and TRBJ2-7; 13 bases align to TRBD2. The CDR3 totals 15 residues. CDR1 and CDR2 (germline): SGDLS, YYNGEE. Trimming at V came to 0 bases and at J to 7 bases, leaving 4 bases not matched to a gene. Here the CDR3 reads CASSVGGLAGTEQYF. DNA for the CDR3: TGTGCCAGCAGCGTAGGGGGACTAGCGGGGACAGAGCAGTACTTC.

The genes are TRBV7-2 and TRBJ2-3; 7 nucleotides match TRBD1. Trimming at V came to 5 bases and at J to 4 bases, leaving 12 bases not matched to a gene. The CDR3 is 16 amino acids. Germline CDR1 and CDR2: SGHTA and FQGNSA. CDR3 sequence (DNA): TGTGCCAGCAGCCTAAGACAGGGTTTGGTCTCAGATACGCAGTATTTT. It yields the protein CASSLRQGLVSDTQYF.

This chain joins TRBV9 and TRBJ1-1, with D perhaps matching TRBD1 (5 bases). The CDR3 sequence is 14 residues long. The germline V gene encodes CDR1 SGDLS and CDR2 YYNGEE. Between the trimmed V and J ends, which lost 0 bases and 4 bases, there was a span of 10 bases. CDR3 amino acids: CASSVDSGFTEAFF. CDR3 DNA sequence: TGTGCCAGCAGCGTAGATTCAGGGTTCACTGAAGCTTTCTTT.

There are a few counts of this clone. J is TRBJ2-3 and V is TRBV25-1; a possible D gene is TRBD2 (6 bases). This CDR3 comprises 15 residues. The germline CDR1 and CDR2 sequences are MGHDK and SYGVNS. V gave up 6 bases and J gave up 1 base, with 14 bases separating them. CDR3 region: CASSESSARTDTQYF. The CDR3 DNA follows: TGTGCCAGCAGCGAGTCTAGCGCCCGCACAGATACGCAGTATTTT.

The chain links TRBV3-1 (or the pseudogene TRBV3-2) to TRBJ1-4; D uncertain. CDR1 and CDR2 from the germline V gene are LGHDT and YNNKEL (reference sequence). The CDR3 spans 12 residues. V lost 8 bases and J 0 bases, leaving 4 bases between the germline ends. The CDR3 sequence is CASRSTNEKLFF. CDR3 bases: TGTGCCAGCCGTTCAACTAATGAAAAACTGTTTTTT.

CDR3 nucleotides: TGTGCCAGTAGTATCAGGACAGGTCGCCAGCCCCAGCATTTT. The encoded protein is CASSIRTGRQPQHF. The chain combines TRBV19 with TRBJ1-5; 7 bases are shared with TRBD1. The J segment lost 7 bases and the V segment lost 3 bases, leaving 6 bases of the junction unmatched. CDR1 and CDR2 (germline): LNHDA, SQIVND (reference sequence). CDR3 length equals 14 residues.

This sequence joins TRBV6-2 or TRBV6-3 and TRBJ2-7, with TRBD1 as a possible D gene (5 bases). There are 12 residues in the CDR3. Germline V gene data show CDR1 as MNHEY and CDR2 as SVGEGT. The V end was cut by 4 bases, the J end by 4 bases, with 8 bases between. CDR3 bases: TGTGCCAGCAGTTTCCAGGGTTACGAGCAGTACTTC. Protein sequence: CASSFQGYEQYF.

The chain employs TRBV9 and TRBJ2-1; D possibly corresponds to TRBD2 (6 bases). The CDR3 is 15 amino acids. Between the trimmed V and J ends, which lost 4 bases and 5 bases, there was a span of 16 bases. CDR1 is SGDLS and CDR2 is YYNGEE in the germline V gene. The CDR3 nucleotides read TGTGCCAGCAGCCCCTTAGGCGCGGGGAACAATGAGCAGTTCTTC. Protein sequence: CASSPLGAGNNEQFF.

V and J are TRBV2 and TRBJ2-5; weak D call: TRBD1 (5 bases). This CDR3 spans 12 amino acids. Germline V gene data show CDR1 as SNHLY and CDR2 as FYNNEI. Trimming removed 11 bases from V and 1 base from J, with 11 bases in between. The CDR3 loop is CAGHRSQETQYF. For the CDR3, the DNA is TGTGCCGGGCACAGGAGCCAAGAGACCCAGTACTTC.

The chain uses TRBV10-1 and TRBJ1-6, with D unresolved. Germline assignment: CDR1 WNHNN and CDR2 SYGVQD (reference sequence). V shed 3 bases and J shed 7 bases, with 7 bases lying between them. The CDR3 has 13 residues. CDR3 loop: CASSETANSPLHF. The CDR3 DNA reads TGCGCCAGCAGTGAAACCGCGAATTCACCCCTCCACTTT.

This chain connects TRBV2 to TRBJ1-6; 9 nucleotides agree with TRBD1. Germline lookup yields CDR1 SNHLY and CDR2 FYNNEI. V lost 4 bases to trimming and J lost 8 bases; unmatched junction nucleotides: 9. The length of the CDR3 is 16 residues. CDR3 protein: CASSGGTGRRDSPLHF. CDR3 nucleotides: TGTGCCAGCAGTGGAGGGACAGGGCGGAGGGATTCACCCCTCCACTTT.

This clone was counted once. The gene calls are TRBV5-1 and TRBJ2-7; no clear D gene. V was clipped by 2 bases and J by 0 bases, with 6 bases between them. The V gene's germline CDR1 is SGHRS and CDR2 YFSETQ. The CDR3 runs 13 residues. The CDR3 loop reads CASSFTSSYEQYF. CDR3 bases: TGCGCCAGCAGCTTTACCAGCTCCTACGAGCAGTACTTC. Filled out from reference TRBV5-1 and TRBJ2-7, the complete variable domain reads KAGVTQTPRYLIKTRGQQVTLSCSPISGHRSVSWYQQTPGQGLQFLFEYFSETQRNKGNFPGRFSGRQFSNSRSEMNVSTLELGDSALYLCASSFTSSYEQYFGPGTRLTVT.

This chain uses TRBV3-1 (or the pseudogene TRBV3-2) with TRBJ1-2; the match to TRBD1 covers 7 bases. Unmatched junction bases numbered 9, after V lost 1 base and J lost 7 bases. The CDR3 runs to 15 residues. Germline CDR1 LGHDT, CDR2 YNNKEL (reference sequence). The CDR3 loop is CASSQVAGGRGGYTF. DNA of the CDR3: TGTGCCAGCAGCCAAGTTGCAGGGGGGAGAGGTGGCTACACCTTC.

V is TRBV4-1 and J is TRBJ2-7; 9 bases fit TRBD1. CDR1 is MGHRA and CDR2 is YSYEKL in the germline V gene. This CDR3 has 14 amino acids. Unmatched junction bases numbered 7, after V lost 3 bases and J lost 7 bases. This CDR3 is CASSHAGTGQEQYF. The CDR3 bases are TGCGCCAGCAGCCATGCGGGGACAGGGCAGGAGCAGTACTTC.

The V and J genes are TRBV7-2 and TRBJ2-5; perhaps TRBD2 as D (6 bases). The CDR3 contains 15 residues. Germline CDR1 reads SGHTA; CDR2 reads FQGNSA. Trimming pared 5 bases from V and 5 bases from J, leaving 18 bases between. The CDR3 reads CASSPPGLPLETQYF. CDR3 DNA sequence: TGTGCCAGCAGCCCCCCGGGACTGCCTTTGGAGACCCAGTACTTC.

The table lists this clone with a count of one. The J gene is TRBJ2-1, the V gene TRBV7-2; 12 bases are a match to TRBD2. The trim removed 6 bases at V and 9 bases at J, leaving 12 bases unmatched. The CDR3 extends over 16 amino acids. Looked up from germline, CDR1 is SGHTA and CDR2 is FQGNSA. CDR3: CASSGNLAGGPSEQFF. DNA for the CDR3: TGTGCCAGCAGTGGGAATCTAGCGGGAGGGCCAAGTGAGCAGTTCTTC.

The gene calls are TRBV28 and TRBJ1-2; maybe TRBD1 (5 bases). The CDR3 consists of 15 residues. The ends were cut back, 7 bases at V and 5 bases at J, with 20 bases in the middle. From germline, CDR1 is MDHEN and CDR2 SYDVKM. The CDR3: CASNIHPREEYGYTF. CDR3 DNA: TGTGCCAGCAACATCCATCCCAGGGAAGAATATGGCTACACCTTC.

The gene calls are TRBV18 and TRBJ2-7; 9 nucleotides line up with TRBD2. V was clipped by 3 bases and J by 0 bases; unmatched bases: 9. The germline CDR1 and CDR2 sequences are KGHSH and LQKENI. This CDR3 is built from 17 residues. The CDR3 nucleotides are TGTGCCAGCTCACCGCCGCGGGGGGGTCTTGTCTCCTACGAGCAGTACTTC. Its protein is CASSPPRGGLVSYEQYF.

The chain is built from TRBV29-1 and TRBJ2-4; 8 positions agree with TRBD1. Germline loops: CDR1 SQVTM, CDR2 ANQGSEA. The CDR3 contains 13 residues. The ends lost 6 bases at V and 4 bases at J; junction bases unmatched: 5. DNA of the CDR3: TGCAGCGTGGGGACAGGTACAAAAAACATTCAGTACTTC. Translating gives CSVGTGTKNIQYF.

The rearrangement links TRBV5-5 to TRBJ1-4; 9 bases are shared with TRBD1. Germline-derived CDR1 and CDR2 are SGHKS and YYEKEE (reference sequence). This CDR3 is built from 16 residues. The trim removed 4 bases at V and 4 bases at J, leaving 8 bases unmatched. The CDR3: CASSPRTGVLNEKLFF. The CDR3 DNA is TGTGCCAGCAGCCCGAGGACAGGGGTACTTAATGAAAAACTGTTTTTT.

This clone was found a few times. The V gene is TRBV28, the J gene TRBJ2-3; the match to TRBD2 covers 10 bases. This CDR3 has 15 residues. CDR1 MDHEN and CDR2 SYDVKM come from the germline V gene. Losses at the gene ends were 3 bases for V and 6 bases for J; bases not matched to a gene: 6. DNA of the CDR3: TGTGCCAGCAGTTTGGCTAGCGGGGGAGGGGATACGCAGTATTTT. As protein: CASSLASGGGDTQYF.

With regard to this clone: Sequence at one end of the junction differs from germline and may be a read error. The chain uses TRBV6-5 and TRBJ1-5; D is perhaps TRBD1 (5 bases). The germline CDR1 and CDR2 sequences are MNHEY and SVGAGI. This CDR3 is built from 15 residues. The DNA for the CDR3 is TGTGCCAGCAGATACTCCGGGACTGGTGGACAGCCCCAGCATTTT. It codes for CASRYSGTGGQPQHF.